This TCR beta chain was sequenced for a study of T cell repertoires in cytomegalovirus infection. TCRdb used MiXCR to reprocess the reads, holding one entry per CDR3 protein. The sample yields around 440,000 distinct CDR3 sequences, 11% seen once. In the case of this clonotype: Its antigen is undetermined.

Study observations and caveats: Frequencies of public TCR beta families were cumulated, and this identified carriers of CMV plus the relevant HLA.

From germline, CDR1 is SEHNR and CDR2 FQNEAQ (reference sequence). CDR3 length: 14 amino acids. The germline V and J ends were trimmed by 6 bases and 7 bases, with 19 bases remaining between them. The source is a human donor in good health (CMV status not recorded). Some clones in this sample may be carry-over from other donors' samples. V is TRBV7-9 and J is TRBJ2-7, with D tentatively TRBD1 (5 bases). The sample consisted of PBMCs. The CDR3 nucleotides read TGTGCCAGCAGGAAATCAGGGCCCGCTGGTGAGCAGTACTTC. Amino acids: CASRKSGPAGEQYF.